Sequencing of this T cell receptor beta chain was carried out in a study of T-cell reconstitution after alpha-beta-depleted transplantation in children. Study-level points and caveats: Several hundred graft clones that had expanded were reportedly the source of alpha-beta T cells about two months after transplant. T cells produced anew were the main source of T-cell counts and diversity one year after transplant. High day-60 TCRbeta diversity in some patients came from surviving recipient T cells and thymic progenitors.

The CDR3 extends over 14 amino acids. The J segment lost 4 bases and the V segment lost 4 bases, leaving 9 bases of the junction unmatched. Germline assignment: CDR1 SQVTM and CDR2 ANQGSEA. This sample's TCRbeta library carried unique molecular identifier barcodes. One entry per CDR3 protein, called by TCRdb with MiXCR from the PCR reads. In the table there are about 240,000 distinct CDR3 sequences, more than 20% of which are singletons. This clonotype was detected ten times or more. Its specificity is unknown. The source is a girl aged 2 to 9 with Fanconi anemia, due to receive a stem cell transplant. The chain carries TRBV29-1 and TRBJ1-1; 7 bases align to TRBD1. The sequencing used PBMCs, collected before TCRalphabeta/CD19-depleted stem cell transplant. The CDR3 bases are TGCAGCGTTGGAGGGGGCACTGTGGGCACTGAAGCTTTCTTT. Translating gives CSVGGGTVGTEAFF.